The source of this T cell receptor beta chain is a study of vaccination and CD4 T cells after COVID-19. Whole-study results and caveats: SARS-CoV-2-reactive clonotypes rose nonsignificantly, with the median going from about 20 to 38.

Described treatment: approximately nine-day PBMC culture with coronavirus spike peptide pools or control peptides (ViraFEST assay). The CDR3 has 13 residues. Germline V lookup: CDR1 SGHNT, CDR2 YYREEE (reference sequence). The V and J ends lost 0 bases and 1 base respectively, with 4 bases between them. Points on this clonotype: The antigen is undetermined.

Sequencing of the DNA from cultured CD4+ T cells was carried out with the Oncomine TCR Beta short-read assay. Each CDR3 protein gets one entry after TCRdb re-called the PCR reads with MiXCR. In the table there are 8,000 to 10,000 distinct CDR3 sequences, 30% to 40% of which are singletons. Sample: CD4+ T cells from blood, cultured in vitro. The chain links TRBV5-4 to TRBJ1-1; no firm D call. This TCR was sampled from a human donor who had recovered from COVID-19. CDR3 in DNA: TGTGCCAGCAGCTTGGAGAGGAACACTGAAGCTTTCTTT. It encodes CASSLERNTEAFF.